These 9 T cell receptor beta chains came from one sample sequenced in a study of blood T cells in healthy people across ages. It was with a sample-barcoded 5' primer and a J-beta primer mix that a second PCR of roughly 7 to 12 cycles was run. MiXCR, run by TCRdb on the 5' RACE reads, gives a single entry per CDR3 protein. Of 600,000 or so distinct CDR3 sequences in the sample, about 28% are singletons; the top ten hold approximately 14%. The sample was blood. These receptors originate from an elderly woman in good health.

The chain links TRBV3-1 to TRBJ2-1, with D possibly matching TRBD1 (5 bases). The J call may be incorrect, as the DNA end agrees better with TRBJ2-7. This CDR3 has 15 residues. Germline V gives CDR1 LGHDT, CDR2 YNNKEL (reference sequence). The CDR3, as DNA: TGTGCCAGCAGTCCCTCATCCAGGGTCTACAATGAGCAGTACTTC. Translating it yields CASSPSSRVYNEQYF.

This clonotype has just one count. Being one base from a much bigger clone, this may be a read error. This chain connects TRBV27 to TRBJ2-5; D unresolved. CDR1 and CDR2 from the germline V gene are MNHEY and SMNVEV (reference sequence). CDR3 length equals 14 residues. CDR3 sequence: CACSLAGSPETQYF. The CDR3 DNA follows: TGTGCCTGCAGTTTAGCTGGATCCCCAGAGACCCAGTACTTC.

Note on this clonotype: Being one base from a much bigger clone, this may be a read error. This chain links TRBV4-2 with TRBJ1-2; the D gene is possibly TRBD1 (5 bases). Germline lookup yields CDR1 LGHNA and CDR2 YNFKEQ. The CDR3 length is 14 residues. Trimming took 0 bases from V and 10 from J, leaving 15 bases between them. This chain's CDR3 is CASSQDSGLTAYTF. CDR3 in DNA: TGTGCCAGCAGCCAAGATTCGGGACTGACCGCCTACACCTTC.

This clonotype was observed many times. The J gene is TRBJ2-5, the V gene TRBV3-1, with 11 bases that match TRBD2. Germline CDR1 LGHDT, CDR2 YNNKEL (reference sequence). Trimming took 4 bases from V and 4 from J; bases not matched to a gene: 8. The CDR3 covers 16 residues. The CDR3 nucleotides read TGTGCCAGCAGCCTTAGTAGCGGGGGGGCCGGAGAGACCCAGTACTTC. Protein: CASSLSSGGAGETQYF.

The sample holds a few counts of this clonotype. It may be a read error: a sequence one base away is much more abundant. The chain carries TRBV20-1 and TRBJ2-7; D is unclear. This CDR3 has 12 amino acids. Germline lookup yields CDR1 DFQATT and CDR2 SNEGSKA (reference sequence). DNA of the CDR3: TGCGGTGCTAGAGTTGACAACTACGAGCAGTACTTC. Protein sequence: CGARVDNYEQYF.

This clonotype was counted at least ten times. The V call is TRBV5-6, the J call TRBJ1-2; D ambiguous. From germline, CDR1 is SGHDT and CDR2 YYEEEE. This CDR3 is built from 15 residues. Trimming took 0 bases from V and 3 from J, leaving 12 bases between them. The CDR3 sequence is CASSLEWGGDYGYTF. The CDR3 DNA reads TGTGCCAGCAGCTTGGAGTGGGGAGGAGACTATGGCTACACCTTC.

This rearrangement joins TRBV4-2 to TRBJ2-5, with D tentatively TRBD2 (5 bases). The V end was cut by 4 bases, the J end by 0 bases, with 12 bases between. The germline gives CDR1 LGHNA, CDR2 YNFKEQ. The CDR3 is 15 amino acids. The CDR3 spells CASSRAPGYQETQYF. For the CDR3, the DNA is TGTGCCAGCAGCCGAGCCCCGGGGTACCAAGAGACCCAGTACTTC.

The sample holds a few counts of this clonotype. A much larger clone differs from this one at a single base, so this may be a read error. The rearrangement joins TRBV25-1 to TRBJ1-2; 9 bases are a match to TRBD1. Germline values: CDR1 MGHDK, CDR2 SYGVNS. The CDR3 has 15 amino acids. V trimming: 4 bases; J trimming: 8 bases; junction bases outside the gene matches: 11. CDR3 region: CASSGTGGASVGYTF. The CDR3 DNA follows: TGTGCCAGCAGTGGAACAGGGGGCGCGTCTGTGGGCTACACCTTC.

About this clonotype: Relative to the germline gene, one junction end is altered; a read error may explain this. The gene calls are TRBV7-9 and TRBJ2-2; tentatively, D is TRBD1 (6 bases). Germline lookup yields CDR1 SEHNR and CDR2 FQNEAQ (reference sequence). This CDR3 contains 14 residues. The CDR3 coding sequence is TGTGCCAGCAGTTCCCAGGGGAACACCGGGGAGCTGTTGTTT. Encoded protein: CASSSQGNTGELLF.